The 26 T cell receptor beta chains below were found in one sample sequenced in a study of cytomegalovirus exposure and HLA in healthy donors. PCR amplification relied on 60 Vbeta primers (plus 13 Jbeta primers). Generated by immunoSEQ multiplex PCR, the TCRdb table keeps only in-frame clones and is missing some. The top ten hold around 1.9% of the sample, which has 90,000 to 130,000 clones, approximately 84% seen once. Sequenced material: PBMCs. These receptors originate from a man aged 35 to 55 in good health and CMV-seronegative.

As concerns this clone: This CDR3 is also generated by other DNA sequences in the sample. This chain connects TRBV7-6 to TRBJ1-4; 8 bases match TRBD1. Trimming removed 1 base from V and 7 bases from J; junction bases left unmatched: 2. CDR3 length: 14 amino acids. The germline CDR1 and CDR2 sequences are SGHVS and FNYEAQ. The CDR3: CASSLGTGGEKLFF. The CDR3, as DNA: TGTGCCAGCAGCTTAGGAACAGGGGGTGAAAAACTGTTTTTT.

The gene calls are TRBV30 and TRBJ1-6; D not certain. CDR3 length equals 14 residues. The germline V gene has CDR1 GTSNPN and CDR2 SVGIG (reference sequence). The ends were cut back, 0 bases at V and 8 bases at J, with 11 bases in the middle. The CDR3 reads CAWSVPGSDSPLHF. CDR3 coding DNA: TGTGCCTGGAGTGTACCGGGGTCTGATTCACCCCTCCACTTT.

V usage is TRBV28 and J usage is TRBJ1-1, with TRBD1 as a possible D gene (5 bases). The CDR3 has 13 amino acids. Deletions cut 2 bases from V and 3 bases from J, with 7 bases between. The germline CDR1 and CDR2 sequences are MDHEN and SYDVKM. Here the CDR3 DNA reads TGTGCCAGCAGTTTAGCCAGGGACACTGAAGCTTTCTTT. Its translation: CASSLARDTEAFF.

The V gene is TRBV2, the J gene TRBJ1-1, with 7 nucleotides matching TRBD1. CDR3 length equals 15 residues. V shed 3 bases, J shed 1 base, and the junction held 5 bases outside the gene matches. Per the germline V gene, CDR1 is SNHLY and CDR2 is FYNNEI. Here the CDR3 DNA reads TGTGCCAGCAGTGATAGACAGGGTCCGAACACTGAAGCTTTCTTT. Translated: CASSDRQGPNTEAFF.

The chain is built from TRBV7-8 and TRBJ1-5; 9 bases are shared with TRBD1. V was pared by 5 bases and J by 4 bases, with 6 bases of the junction left unmatched. Germline assignment: CDR1 SGHVS and CDR2 FQNEAQ. The CDR3 has 15 residues. CDR3 region: CASSQGQGWNQPQHF. The CDR3 DNA follows: TGTGCCAGCAGCCAGGGACAGGGATGGAATCAGCCCCAGCATTTT.

This rearrangement joins TRBV5-1 to TRBJ2-1; D is uncertain. The CDR3 runs to 14 residues. V was trimmed by 2 bases and J by 6 bases, leaving 12 bases between them. Looked up from germline, CDR1 is SGHRS and CDR2 is YFSETQ. CDR3 nucleotides: TGCGCCAGCAGCTTTTCTGACCCGGGCAATGAGCAGTTCTTC. This codes for CASSFSDPGNEQFF.

The chain combines TRBV7-6 with TRBJ2-5; tentatively, D is TRBD2 (5 bases). Germline V gene sequence: CDR1 SGHVS, CDR2 FNYEAQ. V was trimmed by 5 bases and J by 2 bases, leaving 15 bases between them. The CDR3 has 15 amino acids. CDR3 sequence: CASSPRWGVQETQYF. In DNA, the CDR3 is TGTGCCAGCAGCCCTAGGTGGGGAGTACAAGAGACCCAGTACTTC.

The CDR3 sequence: CASSFGAANTEAFF. The CDR3 DNA follows: TGCGCCAGCAGCTTTGGGGCTGCGAACACTGAAGCTTTCTTT. This sequence joins TRBV5-1 and TRBJ1-1, with D possibly TRBD1 on 5 matching bases. Per the germline V gene, CDR1 is SGHRS and CDR2 is YFSETQ. V was clipped by 2 bases and J by 1 base, with 9 bases between them. CDR3 length: 14 residues.

The table lists this clone with a few counts. The chain joins TRBV30 to TRBJ2-3, with a tentative D call TRBD1 (6 bases). The V and J ends lost 8 bases and 3 bases respectively, with 15 bases between them. Germline V gene lookup returns CDR1 GTSNPN and CDR2 SVGIG (reference sequence). There are 13 residues in the CDR3. The CDR3 sequence: CAVVGQGTDTQYF. The CDR3 DNA reads TGTGCCGTAGTCGGGCAGGGGACAGATACGCAGTATTTT.

This chain joins TRBV7-9 and TRBJ1-2; 8 bases are a match to TRBD1. The V segment lost 10 bases and the J segment 7 bases; nucleotides outside the gene matches: 20. Looked up from germline, CDR1 is SEHNR and CDR2 is FQNEAQ (reference sequence). The CDR3 consists of 16 residues. CDR3 in amino acids: CAIDDREGQEGFGYTF. CDR3 bases: TGTGCCATCGACGACAGGGAGGGACAGGAGGGTTTTGGCTACACCTTC.

This clone was recorded a few times. This chain uses TRBV15 with TRBJ2-1; D is undetermined. The CDR3 runs 14 residues. Germline-derived CDR1 and CDR2 are LNHNV and YYDKDF (reference sequence). The V end lost 5 bases, the J end lost 4 bases, and 12 bases lay between the germline ends. CDR3: CATSHSTEYNEQFF. The CDR3 region has the DNA TGTGCCACCAGCCACTCCACAGAATACAATGAGCAGTTCTTC.

This rearrangement joins TRBV5-4 to TRBJ2-5; D is unclear. Germline CDR1 and CDR2: SGHNT and YYREEE (reference sequence). The CDR3 extends over 14 amino acids. Trimming cost V 0 bases and J 2 bases, with 8 bases left between them. CDR3 protein: CASSLVGRQETQYF. CDR3 DNA: TGTGCCAGCAGCTTGGTGGGCAGGCAAGAGACCCAGTACTTC.

V usage is TRBV5-1 and J usage is TRBJ1-5; no definite D call. The CDR3 runs to 13 residues. Germline lookup yields CDR1 SGHRS and CDR2 YFSETQ. Deletions cut 4 bases from V and 7 bases from J, with 12 bases between. CDR3 bases: TGCGCCAGCAGCCGCGGGGTAGGGCAGCCCCAGCATTTT. Translation gives CASSRGVGQPQHF. The full variable domain, completed using reference TRBV5-1 and TRBJ1-5, is KAGVTQTPRYLIKTRGQQVTLSCSPISGHRSVSWYQQTPGQGLQFLFEYFSETQRNKGNFPGRFSGRQFSNSRSEMNVSTLELGDSALYLCASSRGVGQPQHFGDGTRLSIL.

The V call is TRBV9, the J call TRBJ2-3; 10 nucleotides align to TRBD2. This CDR3 has 15 residues. Trimming removed 6 bases from V and 2 bases from J; junction bases left unmatched: 6. Germline values: CDR1 SGDLS, CDR2 YYNGEE. CDR3 residues: CASTAGGRNTDTQYF. In DNA, the CDR3 is TGTGCCAGCACAGCGGGGGGGCGGAACACAGATACGCAGTATTTT.

CDR3 sequence (DNA): TGTGCCAGCAGCTTACCGGGGACAGGGCACAATCAGCCCCAGCATTTT. Amino acids: CASSLPGTGHNQPQHF. V and J are TRBV7-8 and TRBJ1-5; TRBD1 matches at 9 bases. The CDR3 contains 16 residues. CDR1 and CDR2 from the germline V gene are SGHVS and FQNEAQ. Trimming cost V 2 bases and J 3 bases; bases outside gene matches: 5. The complete variable domain, with remaining parts taken from reference TRBV7-8 and TRBJ1-5, reads GAGVSQSPRYKVAKRGQDVALRCDPISGHVSLFWYQQALGQGPEFLTYFQNEAQLDKSGLPSDRFFAERPEGSVSTLKIQRTQQEDSAVYLCASSLPGTGHNQPQHFGDGTRLSIL.

The rearrangement uses TRBV6-5 and TRBJ1-2; 10 bases align to TRBD1. The germline CDR1 and CDR2 sequences are MNHEY and SVGAGI. This CDR3 region has 13 residues. The V and J ends lost 4 bases and 6 bases, in that order; junction bases with no gene match: 2. CDR3 sequence reads: CASSWDRGNGYTF. CDR3 DNA sequence: TGTGCCAGCAGTTGGGACAGGGGCAATGGCTACACCTTC.

The J gene is TRBJ1-1, the V gene TRBV6-1, with a weak D call TRBD1 (5 bases). CDR3 size: 14 residues. Germline CDR1 reads MNHNS; CDR2 reads SASEGT. Trimming pared 7 bases from V and 4 bases from J, leaving 16 bases between. CDR3: CASTNGGIGTEAFF. In DNA, the CDR3 is TGTGCCAGCACTAACGGGGGTATCGGCACTGAAGCTTTCTTT.

V usage is TRBV5-4 and J usage is TRBJ2-7, with D unclear. Trimming shortened V by 0 bases and J by 7 bases, and 14 bases separated the two germline ends. Germline V CDR1 and CDR2: SGHNT, YYREEE (reference sequence). This CDR3 is built from 14 residues. This CDR3 reads CASSLGQEAWEQYF. CDR3 DNA sequence: TGTGCCAGCAGCTTGGGGCAGGAAGCCTGGGAGCAGTACTTC. Full variable domain (missing parts from reference TRBV5-4 and TRBJ2-7): ETGVTQSPTHLIKTRGQQVTLRCSSQSGHNTVSWYQQALGQGPQFIFQYYREEENGRGNFPPRFSGLQFPNYSSELNVNALELDDSALYLCASSLGQEAWEQYFGPGTRLTVT.

The chain is built from TRBV29-1 and TRBJ1-1; 7 bases agree with TRBD1. Per the germline V gene, CDR1 is SQVTM and CDR2 is ANQGSEA. This CDR3 contains 10 residues. The J segment lost 7 bases and the V segment lost 7 bases, leaving 3 bases of the junction unmatched. The CDR3 DNA is TGCAGCGCCGGGACAGATGAAGCTTTCTTT. The encoded protein is CSAGTDEAFF.

The chain joins TRBV2 to TRBJ2-7; 8 bases fit TRBD1. The V and J ends lost 6 bases and 7 bases, in that order; junction bases with no gene match: 5. CDR3 length: 12 residues. Germline V gene sequence: CDR1 SNHLY, CDR2 FYNNEI. The CDR3 region has the DNA TGTGCCAGCAGCCGGACAGGGTGGGAGCAGTACTTC. Its protein product is CASSRTGWEQYF.

The V gene is TRBV5-1, the J gene TRBJ2-2, with D possibly matching TRBD2 (6 bases). V dropped 6 bases and J dropped 0 bases, with 9 bases sitting between them. The germline CDR1 and CDR2 sequences are SGHRS and YFSETQ. The CDR3 extends over 14 amino acids. The CDR3 region is CASKEGTNTGELFF. The CDR3 DNA is TGCGCCAGCAAGGAGGGAACGAACACCGGGGAGCTGTTTTTT.

This clone appeared a single time. This rearrangement joins TRBV5-4 to TRBJ1-2; D perhaps matches TRBD1 (5 bases). V gave up 9 bases and J gave up 3 bases, with 21 bases separating them. CDR3 length equals 15 residues. Per the germline V gene, CDR1 is SGHNT and CDR2 is YYREEE (reference sequence). In DNA, the CDR3 is TGTGCCACCGCCTTGGGGCCCTATCTGGACTATGGCTACACCTTC. It encodes CATALGPYLDYGYTF.

V and J are TRBV5-1 and TRBJ2-2; D not certain. Trimming shortened V by 4 bases and J by 1 base, and 8 bases separated the two germline ends. This CDR3 spans 14 amino acids. Germline loops: CDR1 SGHRS, CDR2 YFSETQ. The CDR3 bases are TGCGCCAGCAGCGCCAACATGAACACCGGGGAGCTGTTTTTT. The encoded protein is CASSANMNTGELFF.

The chain employs TRBV2 and TRBJ1-2; possibly TRBD1 for D (5 bases). V shed 6 bases and J shed 8 bases, with 13 bases lying between them. The CDR3 has 12 amino acids. Germline values: CDR1 SNHLY, CDR2 FYNNEI. The CDR3 is CASSATGYGYTF. CDR3 bases: TGTGCCAGCAGCGCTACAGGATACGGCTACACCTTC.

The V call is TRBV19, the J call TRBJ1-4; 9 bases fit TRBD1. The CDR3 has 15 residues. Germline-derived CDR1 and CDR2 are LNHDA and SQIVND (reference sequence). With V trimmed by 8 bases and J by 8 bases, 12 bases remained unmatched. This CDR3 reads CASGILQGAREKLFF. CDR3 coding DNA: TGTGCCAGTGGGATTTTACAGGGGGCACGGGAAAAACTGTTTTTT.

The CDR3 is CSVGSEGYMNTEAFF. In DNA form, the CDR3 reads TGCAGCGTTGGGTCGGAGGGGTACATGAACACTGAAGCTTTCTTT. V usage is TRBV29-1 and J usage is TRBJ1-1, with D perhaps matching TRBD1 (5 bases). Between the trimmed V and J ends, which lost 4 bases and 0 bases, there was a span of 15 bases. CDR3 length: 15 amino acids. The germline gives CDR1 SQVTM, CDR2 ANQGSEA.